The following is a T cell receptor (beta chain) sequence with its context. Its antigen is not known. This record belongs to a study of cytomegalovirus exposure and HLA in healthy donors. Study overall: Previous work identified some 120 million unique TCR beta sequences from about 200 million T cells. Findings and limits, study-wide: Later analysis showed most CMV-associated TCR beta chains appearing HLA-restricted. Most of the TCR beta V segments (in an earlier analysis) were productive either about 90% or about 30% of the time. TCR beta chains numbering more than 150 were designated cytomegalovirus-associated.

V was clipped by 2 bases and J by 5 bases, with 9 bases between them. The germline CDR1 and CDR2 sequences are SGHTA and FQGTGA. The CDR3 extends over 13 amino acids. The PCR had 60 Vbeta and 13 Jbeta primers. The method was immunoSEQ multiplex PCR; TCRdb's version includes in-frame clones alone and lacks a portion of them. The data contain about 170,000 clones, around 80% of them seen just once; the ten biggest clones take up about 4.4%. This chain joins TRBV7-3 and TRBJ1-1; D is undetermined. The source of this sequence is a woman between 45 and 60 years old in good health and CMV-seropositive. The specimen was PBMCs. The DNA for the CDR3 is TGTGCCAGCAGCTTAGAAACAGATACTGAAGCTTTCTTT. Translating it yields CASSLETDTEAFF.